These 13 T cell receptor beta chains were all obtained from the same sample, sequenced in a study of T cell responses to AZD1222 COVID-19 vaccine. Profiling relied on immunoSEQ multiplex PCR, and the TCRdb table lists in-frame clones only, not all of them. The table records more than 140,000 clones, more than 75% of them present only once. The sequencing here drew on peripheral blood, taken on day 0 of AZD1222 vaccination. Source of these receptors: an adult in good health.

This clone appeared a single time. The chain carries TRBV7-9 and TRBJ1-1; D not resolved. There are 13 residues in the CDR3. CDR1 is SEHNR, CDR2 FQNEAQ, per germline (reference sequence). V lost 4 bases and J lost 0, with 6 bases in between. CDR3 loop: CASSSQMNTEAFF. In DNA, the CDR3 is TGTGCCAGCAGCTCACAGATGAACACTGAAGCTTTCTTT.

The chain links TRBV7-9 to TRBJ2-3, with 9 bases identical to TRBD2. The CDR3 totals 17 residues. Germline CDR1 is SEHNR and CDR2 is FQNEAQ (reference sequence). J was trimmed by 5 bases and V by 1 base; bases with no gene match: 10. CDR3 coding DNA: TGTGCCAGCAGCTTAGTAGGCGCGGGAGGGTTTCAAGATACGCAGTATTTT. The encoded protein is CASSLVGAGGFQDTQYF.

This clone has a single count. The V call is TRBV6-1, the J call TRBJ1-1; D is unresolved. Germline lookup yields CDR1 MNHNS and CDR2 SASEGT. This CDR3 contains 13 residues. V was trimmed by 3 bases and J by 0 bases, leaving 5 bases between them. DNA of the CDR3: TGTGCCAGCAGTGAGACTATGAACACTGAAGCTTTCTTT. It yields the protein CASSETMNTEAFF.

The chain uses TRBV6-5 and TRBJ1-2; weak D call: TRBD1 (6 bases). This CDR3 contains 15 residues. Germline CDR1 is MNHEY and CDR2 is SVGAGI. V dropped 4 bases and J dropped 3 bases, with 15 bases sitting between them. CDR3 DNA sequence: TGTGCCAGCAGTTCGACAGGCCTAGGTGACTATGGCTACACCTTC. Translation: CASSSTGLGDYGYTF.

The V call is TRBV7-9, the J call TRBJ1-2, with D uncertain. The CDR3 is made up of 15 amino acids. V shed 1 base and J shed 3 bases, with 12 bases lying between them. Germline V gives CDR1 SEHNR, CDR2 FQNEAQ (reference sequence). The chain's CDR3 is CASSLGAVMDYGYTF. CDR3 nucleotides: TGTGCCAGCAGCTTAGGTGCTGTCATGGACTATGGCTACACCTTC. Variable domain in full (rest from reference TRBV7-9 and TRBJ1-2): DTGVSQNPRHKITKRGQNVTFRCDPISEHNRLYWYRQTLGQGPEFLTYFQNEAQLEKSRLLSDRFSAERPKGSFSTLEIQRTEQGDSAMYLCASSLGAVMDYGYTFGSGTRLTVV.

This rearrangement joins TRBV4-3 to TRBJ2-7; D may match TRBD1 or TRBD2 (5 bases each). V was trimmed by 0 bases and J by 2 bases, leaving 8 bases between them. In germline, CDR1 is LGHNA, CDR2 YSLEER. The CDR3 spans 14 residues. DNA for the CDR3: TGCGCCAGCAGCCAAGATACGGGACCCTACGAGCAGTACTTC. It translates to CASSQDTGPYEQYF.

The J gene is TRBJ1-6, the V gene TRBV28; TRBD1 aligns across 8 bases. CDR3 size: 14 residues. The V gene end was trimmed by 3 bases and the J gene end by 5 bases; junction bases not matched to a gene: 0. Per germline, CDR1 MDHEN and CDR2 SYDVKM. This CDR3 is CASSLTGDNSPLHF. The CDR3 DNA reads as TGTGCCAGCAGTTTGACAGGGGATAATTCACCCCTCCACTTT.

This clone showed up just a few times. CDR3 in DNA: TGTGCCAGCGCTCAACAGGGTCAGCCCCAGCATTTT. This sequence encodes CASAQQGQPQHF. This chain connects TRBV7-8 to TRBJ1-5, with D maybe TRBD1 (6 bases). Germline loops: CDR1 SGHVS, CDR2 FQNEAQ. The CDR3 has 12 amino acids. V gave up 8 bases and J gave up 6 bases, with 11 bases separating them.

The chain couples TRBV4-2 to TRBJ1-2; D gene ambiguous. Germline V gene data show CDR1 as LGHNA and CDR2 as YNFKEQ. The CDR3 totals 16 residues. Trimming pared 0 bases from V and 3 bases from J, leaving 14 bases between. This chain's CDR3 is CASSQDSEGWDYGYTF. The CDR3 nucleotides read TGTGCCAGCAGCCAAGATAGTGAAGGGTGGGACTATGGCTACACCTTC.

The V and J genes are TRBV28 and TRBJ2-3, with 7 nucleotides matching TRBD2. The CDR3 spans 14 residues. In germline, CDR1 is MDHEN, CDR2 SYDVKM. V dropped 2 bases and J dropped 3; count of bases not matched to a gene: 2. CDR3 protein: CASSLGEGTDTQYF. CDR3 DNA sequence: TGTGCCAGCAGTTTAGGGGAGGGTACAGATACGCAGTATTTT.

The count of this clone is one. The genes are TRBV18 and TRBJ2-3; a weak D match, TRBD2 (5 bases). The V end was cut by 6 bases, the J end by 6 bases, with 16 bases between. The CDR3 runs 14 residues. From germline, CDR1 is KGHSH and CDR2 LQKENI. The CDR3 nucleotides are TGTGCCAGCTCCCCGAGGGTATCCTCGGATACGCAGTATTTT. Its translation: CASSPRVSSDTQYF.

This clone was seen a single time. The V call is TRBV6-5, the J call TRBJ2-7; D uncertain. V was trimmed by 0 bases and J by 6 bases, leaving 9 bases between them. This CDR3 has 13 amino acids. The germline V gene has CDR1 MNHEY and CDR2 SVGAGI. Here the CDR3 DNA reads TGTGCCAGCAGTTACTCGAACGGGTTCGAGCAGTACTTC. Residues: CASSYSNGFEQYF.

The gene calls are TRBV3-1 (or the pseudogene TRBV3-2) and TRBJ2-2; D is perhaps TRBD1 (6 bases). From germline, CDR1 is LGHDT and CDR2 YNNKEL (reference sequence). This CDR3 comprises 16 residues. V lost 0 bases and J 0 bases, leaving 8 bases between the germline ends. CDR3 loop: CASSQETGTNTGELFF. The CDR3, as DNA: TGTGCCAGCAGCCAAGAGACAGGTACGAACACCGGGGAGCTGTTTTTT.